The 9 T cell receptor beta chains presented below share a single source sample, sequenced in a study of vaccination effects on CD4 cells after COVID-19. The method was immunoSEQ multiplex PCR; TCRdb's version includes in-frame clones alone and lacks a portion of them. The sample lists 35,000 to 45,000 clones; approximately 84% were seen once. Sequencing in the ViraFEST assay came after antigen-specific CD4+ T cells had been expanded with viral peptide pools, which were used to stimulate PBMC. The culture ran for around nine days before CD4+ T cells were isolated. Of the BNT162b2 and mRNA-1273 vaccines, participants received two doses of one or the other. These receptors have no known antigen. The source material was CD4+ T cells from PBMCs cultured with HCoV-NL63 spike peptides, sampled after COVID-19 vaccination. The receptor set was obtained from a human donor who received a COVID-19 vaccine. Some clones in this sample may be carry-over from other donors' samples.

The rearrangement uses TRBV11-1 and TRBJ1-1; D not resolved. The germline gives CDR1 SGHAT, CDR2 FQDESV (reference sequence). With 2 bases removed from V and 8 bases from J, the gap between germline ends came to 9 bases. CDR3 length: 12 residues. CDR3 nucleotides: TGTGCCAGCAGCTTAAGTAACAGCGAAGCTTTCTTT. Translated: CASSLSNSEAFF.

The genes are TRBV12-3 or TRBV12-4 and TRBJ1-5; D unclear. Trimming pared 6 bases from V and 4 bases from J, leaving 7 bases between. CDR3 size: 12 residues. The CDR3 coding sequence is TGTGCCAGCAGACCCCCGAATCAGCCCCAGCATTTT. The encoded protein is CASRPPNQPQHF.

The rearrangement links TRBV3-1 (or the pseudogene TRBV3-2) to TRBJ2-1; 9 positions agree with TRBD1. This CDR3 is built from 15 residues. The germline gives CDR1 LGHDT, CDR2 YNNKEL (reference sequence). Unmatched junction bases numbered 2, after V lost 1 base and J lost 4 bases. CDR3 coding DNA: TGTGCCAGCAGCCAAGCGGGGACAGGGTACAATGAGCAGTTCTTC. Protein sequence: CASSQAGTGYNEQFF.

For the CDR3, the DNA is TGTGCTAGTGCCGGAGGCGGTTTGAACACTGAAGCTTTCTTT. This codes for CASAGGGLNTEAFF. The V call is TRBV12-5, the J call TRBJ1-1; D unresolved. The CDR3 length is 14 residues. In germline, CDR1 is LGHNT, CDR2 FRNRAP. V gave up 7 bases and J gave up 0 bases, with 12 bases separating them.

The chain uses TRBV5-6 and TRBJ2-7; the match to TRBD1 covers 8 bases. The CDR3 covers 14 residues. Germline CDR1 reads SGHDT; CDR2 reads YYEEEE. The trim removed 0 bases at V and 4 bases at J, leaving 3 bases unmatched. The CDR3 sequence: CASSLDGTGYEQYV. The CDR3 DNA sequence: TGTGCCAGCAGCTTGGATGGGACAGGATACGAGCAGTACGTC.

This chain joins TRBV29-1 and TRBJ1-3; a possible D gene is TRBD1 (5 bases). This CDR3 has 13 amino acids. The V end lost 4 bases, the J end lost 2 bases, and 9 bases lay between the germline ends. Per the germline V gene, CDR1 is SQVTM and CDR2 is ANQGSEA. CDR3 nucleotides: TGCAGCGTTGCGCGGGGGACTGGAAACACCATATATTTT. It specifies CSVARGTGNTIYF.

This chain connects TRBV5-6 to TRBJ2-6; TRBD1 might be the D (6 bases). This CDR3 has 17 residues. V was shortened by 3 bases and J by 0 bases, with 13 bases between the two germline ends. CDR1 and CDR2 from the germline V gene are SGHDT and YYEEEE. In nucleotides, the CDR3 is TGTGCCAGCAGCTCTTACAGGGAAAACTCTGGGGCCAACGTCCTGACTTTC. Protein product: CASSSYRENSGANVLTF.

The CDR3 reads CAIRLAGSTDTQYF. CDR3 DNA: TGTGCCATCCGACTAGCGGGGAGCACAGATACGCAGTATTTT. This rearrangement joins TRBV10-3 to TRBJ2-3, with TRBD2 matching over 11 bases. Germline loops: CDR1 ENHRY, CDR2 SYGVKD. V gave up 8 bases and J gave up 0 bases; unmatched junction bases: 1. CDR3 length equals 14 residues.

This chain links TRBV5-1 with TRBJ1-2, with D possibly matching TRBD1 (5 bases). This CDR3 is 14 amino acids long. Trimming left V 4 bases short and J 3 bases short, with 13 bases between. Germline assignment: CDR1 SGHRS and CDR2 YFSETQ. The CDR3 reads CASSLKGTDYGYTF. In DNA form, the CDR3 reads TGCGCCAGCAGCCTCAAGGGGACGGACTATGGCTACACCTTC. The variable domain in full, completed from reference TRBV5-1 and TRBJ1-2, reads KAGVTQTPRYLIKTRGQQVTLSCSPISGHRSVSWYQQTPGQGLQFLFEYFSETQRNKGNFPGRFSGRQFSNSRSEMNVSTLELGDSALYLCASSLKGTDYGYTFGSGTRLTVV.